The clone carrying this T cell receptor (beta chain) was seen a few times. This specimen comes from a study of molecular identifiers for immune sequencing clone quantification. TCRdb ran MiXCR on the PCR reads and lists one entry per CDR3 protein. Of some 590,000 distinct CDR3 sequences in the sample, about 25% are singletons; the top ten hold roughly 0.83%. Trimming removed 5 bases at V and 0 bases at J, with 12 bases between. The CDR3 runs 15 residues. V and J are TRBV12-3 or TRBV12-4 and TRBJ2-3; D might be TRBD2 (5 bases). Sample: naive CD8+ T cells from blood, with Jurkat cell RNA spiked in. As to subset: FACS-sorted CD8+CD4-CCR7+CD45RA+ naive T cells. The receptor's source is a human donor in good health. Some libraries in this study had Jurkat cell RNA spiked in. CDR3 sequence (DNA): TGTGCCAGCAGTATCGGACTTTTTAGCACAGATACGCAGTATTTT. The encoded protein is CASSIGLFSTDTQYF.